The 4 T cell receptor beta chains listed next were all sequenced from one sample in a study of T cell responses to AZD1222 COVID-19 vaccine. TCRdb's copy holds only in-frame clones and misses some; the assay was immunoSEQ multiplex PCR. This sample has approximately 90,000 clones, with approximately 87% found just once. The sample here was peripheral blood, taken on day 0 of AZD1222 vaccination. The receptors were gathered from an adult in good health.

The V call is TRBV5-5, the J call TRBJ2-1; no reliable D call. V lost 4 bases and J 7 bases, leaving 15 bases between the germline ends. The CDR3 contains 14 residues. Germline loops: CDR1 SGHKS, CDR2 YYEKEE (reference sequence). The CDR3 bases are TGTGCCAGCAGCCCCTCACGGGCGAGTAATGAGCAGTTCTTC. It specifies CASSPSRASNEQFF.

This rearrangement joins TRBV10-3 to TRBJ2-3; D might be TRBD1 (5 bases). The CDR3 sequence is 17 residues long. The germline V gene encodes CDR1 ENHRY and CDR2 SYGVKD. V gave up 6 bases and J gave up 0 bases, with 19 bases separating them. CDR3 sequence: CAISQPSTGTSTDTQYF. The DNA for the CDR3 is TGTGCCATCAGCCAACCCTCTACAGGCACTAGCACAGATACGCAGTATTTT.

The chain joins TRBV6-2 or TRBV6-3 to TRBJ2-4, with 8 nucleotides matching TRBD1. After removal of 3 bases from V and 0 bases from J, the junction contained 13 bases not matched to a gene. Germline V gene data show CDR1 as MNHEY and CDR2 as SVGEGT. The CDR3 consists of 19 residues. CDR3 nucleotide sequence: TGTGCCAGCAGTTATAGTCAGGGGGCTTCTTACCTAGCCAAAAACATTCAGTACTTC. It codes for CASSYSQGASYLAKNIQYF.

The CDR3, as DNA: TGTGCCAGCAGCTGGCGGGATACGCAGTATTTT. Protein sequence: CASSWRDTQYF. The chain links TRBV6-5 to TRBJ2-3; D is unclear. The length of the CDR3 is 11 residues. The V and J ends lost 6 bases and 6 bases respectively, with 7 bases between them. CDR1 MNHEY and CDR2 SVGAGI come from the germline V gene.